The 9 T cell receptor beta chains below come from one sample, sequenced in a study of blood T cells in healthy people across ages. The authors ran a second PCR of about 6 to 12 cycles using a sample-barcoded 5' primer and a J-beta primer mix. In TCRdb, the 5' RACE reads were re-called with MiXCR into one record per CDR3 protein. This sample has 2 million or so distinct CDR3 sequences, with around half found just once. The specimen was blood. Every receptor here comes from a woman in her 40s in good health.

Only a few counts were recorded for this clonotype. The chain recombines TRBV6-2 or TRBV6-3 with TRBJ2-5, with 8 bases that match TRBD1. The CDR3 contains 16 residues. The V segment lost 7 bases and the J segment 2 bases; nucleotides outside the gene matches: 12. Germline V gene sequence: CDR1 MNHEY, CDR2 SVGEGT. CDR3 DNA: TGTGCCAGCACCGCGGGACAGGAGAGATTTCAAGAGACCCAGTACTTC. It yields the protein CASTAGQERFQETQYF.

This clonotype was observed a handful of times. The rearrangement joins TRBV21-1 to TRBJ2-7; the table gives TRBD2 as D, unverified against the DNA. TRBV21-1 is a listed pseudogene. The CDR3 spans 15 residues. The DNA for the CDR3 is TGTGCCAGCAGCAAAGTAGGTAGCGTAGACTACGAGCAGTACTTC. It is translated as CASSKVGSVDYEQYF.

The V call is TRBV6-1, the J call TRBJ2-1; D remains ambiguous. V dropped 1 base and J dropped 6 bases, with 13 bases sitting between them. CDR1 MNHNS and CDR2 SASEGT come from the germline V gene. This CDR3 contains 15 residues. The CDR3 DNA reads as TGTGCCAGCAGTGAAGAAAACCGCCCCGGCAATGAGCAGTTCTTC. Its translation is CASSEENRPGNEQFF.

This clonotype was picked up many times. CDR3 in amino acids: CASSLGNRADEQFF. DNA of the CDR3: TGCGCCAGCAGCTTGGGAAACAGGGCCGATGAGCAGTTCTTC. The V call is TRBV5-1, the J call TRBJ2-1, with D possibly matching TRBD1 (6 bases). V lost 0 bases and J 8 bases, leaving 12 bases between the germline ends. CDR3 size: 14 residues. Germline values: CDR1 SGHRS, CDR2 YFSETQ.

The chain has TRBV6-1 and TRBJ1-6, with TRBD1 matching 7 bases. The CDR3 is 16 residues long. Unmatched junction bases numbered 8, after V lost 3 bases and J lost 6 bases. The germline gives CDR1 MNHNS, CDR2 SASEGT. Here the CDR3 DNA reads TGTGCCAGCAGTGACTCACAGGGGCGCGGTAATTCACCCCTCCACTTT. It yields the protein CASSDSQGRGNSPLHF.

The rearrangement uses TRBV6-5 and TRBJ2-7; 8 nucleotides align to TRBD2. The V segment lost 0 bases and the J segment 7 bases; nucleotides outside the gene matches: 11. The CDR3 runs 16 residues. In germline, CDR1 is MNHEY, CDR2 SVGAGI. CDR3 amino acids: CASSYSTGGVNNEQYF. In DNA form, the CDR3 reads TGTGCCAGCAGTTACTCGACCGGGGGGGTGAACAATGAGCAGTACTTC.

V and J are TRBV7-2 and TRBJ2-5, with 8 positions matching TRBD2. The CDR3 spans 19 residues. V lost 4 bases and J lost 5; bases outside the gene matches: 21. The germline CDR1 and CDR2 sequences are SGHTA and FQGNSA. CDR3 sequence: CASSWTPFEVAGPGETQYF. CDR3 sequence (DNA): TGTGCCAGCAGCTGGACCCCCTTCGAGGTAGCGGGGCCAGGGGAGACCCAGTACTTC. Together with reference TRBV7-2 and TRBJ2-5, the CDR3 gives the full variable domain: GAGVSQSPSNKVTEKGKDVELRCDPISGHTALYWYRQSLGQGLEFLIYFQGNSAPDKSGLPSDRFSAERTGGSVSTLTIQRTQQEDSAVYLCASSWTPFEVAGPGETQYFGPGTRLLVL.

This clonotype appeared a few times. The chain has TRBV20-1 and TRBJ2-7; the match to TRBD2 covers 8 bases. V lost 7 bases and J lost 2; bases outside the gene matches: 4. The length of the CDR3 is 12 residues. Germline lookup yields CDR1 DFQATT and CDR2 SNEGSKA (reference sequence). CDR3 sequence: CSERGPTYEQYF. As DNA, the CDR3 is TGCAGTGAGCGGGGGCCGACCTACGAGCAGTACTTC.

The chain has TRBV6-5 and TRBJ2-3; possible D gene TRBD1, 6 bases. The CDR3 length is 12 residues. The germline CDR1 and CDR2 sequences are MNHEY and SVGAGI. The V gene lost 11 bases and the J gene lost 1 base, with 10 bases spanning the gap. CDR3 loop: CAAGDGTDTQYF. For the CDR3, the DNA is TGTGCCGCAGGGGACGGCACAGATACGCAGTATTTT.